This T cell receptor (beta chain) emerged from a study of cytomegalovirus exposure and HLA in healthy donors. This clone was recorded once. These donors, healthy bone marrow donors, were studied. PCR amplification relied on 60 Vbeta primers (plus 13 Jbeta primers). The assay was immunoSEQ multiplex PCR, and TCRdb's table has in-frame clones only and misses some. The data hold about 140,000 clones, with around 80% observed a single time. The junction had 7 bases not matched to a gene; V was cut back by 6 bases and J by 3 bases. The CDR3 has 14 amino acids. Germline CDR1 reads SNHLY; CDR2 reads FYNNEI. The specimen was PBMCs. The TCR was taken from a male donor in good health and CMV-seronegative. The chain links TRBV2 to TRBJ1-2; TRBD1 agrees at 7 bases. CDR3 sequence (DNA): TGTGCCAGCAGACCGGACAGGAGGGACTATGGCTACACCTTC. Translated, it gives CASRPDRRDYGYTF.